The clone carrying this TCR beta chain was seen at least ten times. The antigen remains unidentified. The data belong to a study of spatial heterogeneity in lung cancer. V was pared by 8 bases and J by 6 bases, with 25 bases between. The length of the CDR3 is 15 residues. Germline V gives CDR1 DFQATT, CDR2 SNEGSKA (reference sequence). Findings and caveats of the study: In blood, ubiquitous expanded tumor TCRs appeared more at resection than follow-up.

Via MiXCR, TCRdb re-called the 5' RACE reads, giving one row per CDR3 protein. Here the sample spans under 20,000 distinct CDR3 sequences, about 9% being singletons. Time point here: blood at routine non-recurrence follow-up after resection. This TCR came from a male donor with early-stage non-small cell lung cancer. The V and J genes are TRBV20-1 and TRBJ2-5, with a weak D call TRBD2 (6 bases). The starting material was PBMCs, obtained at follow-up. As DNA, the CDR3 is TGCAGTTGCTATTTTGGGGGGAGTACGGTAAAGACCCAGTACTTC. Residues: CSCYFGGSTVKTQYF.